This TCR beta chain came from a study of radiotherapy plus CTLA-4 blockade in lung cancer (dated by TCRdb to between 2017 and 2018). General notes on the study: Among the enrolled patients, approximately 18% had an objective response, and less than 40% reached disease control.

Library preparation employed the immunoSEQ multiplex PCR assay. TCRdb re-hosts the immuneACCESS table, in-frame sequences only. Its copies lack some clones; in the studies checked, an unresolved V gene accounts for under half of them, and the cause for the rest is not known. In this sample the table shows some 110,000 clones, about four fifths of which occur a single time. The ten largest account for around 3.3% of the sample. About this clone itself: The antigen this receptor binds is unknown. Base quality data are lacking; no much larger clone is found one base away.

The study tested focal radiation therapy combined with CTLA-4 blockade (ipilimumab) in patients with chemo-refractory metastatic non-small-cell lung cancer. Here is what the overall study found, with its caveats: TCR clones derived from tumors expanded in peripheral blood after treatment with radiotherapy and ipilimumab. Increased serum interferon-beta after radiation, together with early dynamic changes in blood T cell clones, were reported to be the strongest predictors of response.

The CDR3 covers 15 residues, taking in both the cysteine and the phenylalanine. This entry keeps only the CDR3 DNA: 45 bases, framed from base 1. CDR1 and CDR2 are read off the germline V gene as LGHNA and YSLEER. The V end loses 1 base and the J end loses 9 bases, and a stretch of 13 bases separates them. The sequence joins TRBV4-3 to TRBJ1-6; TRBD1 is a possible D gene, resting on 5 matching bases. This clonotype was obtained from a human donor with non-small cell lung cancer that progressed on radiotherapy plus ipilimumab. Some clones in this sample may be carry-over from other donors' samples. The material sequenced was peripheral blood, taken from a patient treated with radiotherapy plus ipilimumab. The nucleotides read TGCGCCAGCAGCCAAGTCTGGGGGGAGTCTTCACCCCTCCACTTT. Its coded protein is CASSQVWGESSPLHF.